This passage covers 12 T cell receptor beta chains from one sample sequenced in a study of blood T cell repertoires in COVID-19. Method: immunoSEQ multiplex PCR; TCRdb's copy keeps in-frame clones and lacks some. The sample gives approximately 400,000 clones, around 87% of which show up once; about 1.5% is in the top ten. The source material was PBMCs or T cells enriched from blood (not recorded which). The receptor source for this set is a man in his thirties or forties who had recovered from COVID-19.

V usage is TRBV4-3 and J usage is TRBJ1-2, with 7 nucleotides matching TRBD1. Per germline, CDR1 LGHNA and CDR2 YSLEER. CDR3 length: 16 amino acids. Unmatched junction bases numbered 10, after V lost 4 bases and J lost 2 bases. The CDR3, as DNA: TGCGCCAGCAGCCCGGCCTCGGGCAGGGGGAACTATGGCTACACCTTC. This encodes CASSPASGRGNYGYTF.

The rearrangement joins TRBV10-3 to TRBJ1-5, with 7 nucleotides matching TRBD1. This CDR3 contains 15 residues. In germline, CDR1 is ENHRY, CDR2 SYGVKD. Trimming removed 3 bases from V and 4 bases from J; junction bases left unmatched: 6. CDR3 protein: CAISDVQGLNQPQHF. The DNA for the CDR3 is TGTGCCATCAGTGATGTACAGGGGCTGAATCAGCCCCAGCATTTT.

The chain recombines TRBV4-2 with TRBJ1-2, with D uncertain. The CDR3 runs to 14 residues. The ends were cut back, 4 bases at V and 8 bases at J, with 17 bases in the middle. The germline V gene has CDR1 LGHNA and CDR2 YNFKEQ. The CDR3 spells CASSLAGREGGYTF. The DNA for the CDR3 is TGTGCCAGCAGCCTCGCCGGAAGGGAGGGCGGCTACACCTTC.

The chain is built from TRBV28 and TRBJ1-3, with no clear D. Germline CDR1 MDHEN, CDR2 SYDVKM. V was pared by 2 bases and J by 10 bases, with 15 bases between. The CDR3 contains 14 residues. The CDR3 spells CASSLIAPSATIYF. CDR3 nucleotide sequence: TGTGCCAGCAGTTTAATCGCCCCCTCCGCGACCATATATTTT. The full variable domain, rest sourced from reference TRBV28 and TRBJ1-3, is DVKVTQSSRYLVKRTGEKVFLECVQDMDHENMFWYRQDPGLGLRLIYFSYDVKMKEKGDIPEGYSVSREKKERFSLILESASTNQTSMYLCASSLIAPSATIYFGEGSWLTVV.

The chain uses TRBV5-6 and TRBJ1-2; 7 positions match TRBD1. With V trimmed by 0 bases and J by 1 base, 3 bases remained unmatched. Germline V CDR1 and CDR2: SGHDT, YYEEEE. The CDR3 is 15 amino acids. CDR3 nucleotide sequence: TGTGCCAGCAGCTTGGCGGGACAGCTTAACTATGGCTACACCTTC. This gives the protein CASSLAGQLNYGYTF.

The chain has TRBV9 and TRBJ1-6, with D unclear. V lost 3 bases and J lost 5, with 21 bases in between. Germline lookup yields CDR1 SGDLS and CDR2 YYNGEE. The CDR3 contains 18 residues. Written as DNA, the CDR3 is TGTGCCAGCAGCGCCGGGCCGGGAGGATGGCAGAATAATTCACCCCTCCACTTT. Translated, it gives CASSAGPGGWQNNSPLHF.

The chain couples TRBV6-5 to TRBJ1-6, with a weak D call TRBD1 (6 bases). This CDR3 is 14 amino acids long. The germline V gene has CDR1 MNHEY and CDR2 SVGAGI. The V end lost 6 bases, the J end lost 6 bases, and 12 bases lay between the germline ends. The CDR3 loop is CASSHREGNSPLHF. The DNA for the CDR3 is TGTGCCAGCAGCCACAGGGAGGGTAATTCACCCCTCCACTTT.

The J gene is TRBJ2-1, the V gene TRBV4-3; 9 bases align to TRBD2. The CDR3 totals 20 residues. With 1 base clipped from V and 7 bases from J, the junction kept 20 bases outside the gene matches. The germline V gene has CDR1 LGHNA and CDR2 YSLEER. The CDR3 region has the DNA TGCGCCAGCAGCCAAGGATTTTTTGAGCGGGTGAGCGGGGGGACGAATGAGCAGTTCTTC. Its translation is CASSQGFFERVSGGTNEQFF.

The rearrangement joins TRBV7-6 to TRBJ2-3; 12 bases line up with TRBD2. The CDR3 contains 18 residues. Germline V gives CDR1 SGHVS, CDR2 FNYEAQ. The V and J ends lost 5 bases and 0 bases, in that order; junction bases with no gene match: 9. Here the CDR3 reads CASSLPLAGGTSTDTQYF. The DNA of the CDR3 is TGTGCCAGCAGCCTACCTCTAGCGGGGGGGACTAGCACAGATACGCAGTATTTT. Filled out from reference TRBV7-6 and TRBJ2-3, the complete variable domain reads GAGVSQSPRYKVTKRGQDVALRCDPISGHVSLYWYRQALGQGPEFLTYFNYEAQQDKSGLPNDRFSAERPEGSISTLTIQRTEQRDSAMYRCASSLPLAGGTSTDTQYFGPGTRLTVL.

The chain has TRBV11-2 and TRBJ1-3, with D uncertain. CDR3 size: 16 residues. The V end was cut by 0 bases, the J end by 0 bases, with 9 bases between. CDR1 SGHAT and CDR2 FQNNGV come from the germline V gene. The CDR3 nucleotides are TGTGCCAGCAGCTTAGATTTGGCACACTCTGGAAACACCATATATTTT. This sequence encodes CASSLDLAHSGNTIYF.

The chain joins TRBV4-1 to TRBJ1-4, with 9 bases fitting TRBD1. The J segment lost 6 bases and the V segment lost 6 bases, leaving 5 bases of the junction unmatched. The germline gives CDR1 MGHRA, CDR2 YSYEKL. The CDR3 is 14 residues long. The DNA of the CDR3 is TGCGCCAGCAGTCGACGGGACAGGGATGAAAAACTGTTTTTT. Its translation: CASSRRDRDEKLFF.

This clone was recorded at least ten times. This chain links TRBV2 with TRBJ1-3, with D unresolved. In germline, CDR1 is SNHLY, CDR2 FYNNEI. The CDR3 has 14 residues. V lost 6 bases, J lost 4 bases, and 13 bases lay in between. The CDR3 protein is CASRELRGGNTIYF. CDR3 nucleotides: TGTGCCAGCAGGGAACTAAGAGGGGGAAACACCATATATTTT.